These T cell receptor beta chains were read from a single sample in a study of T cells after yellow fever vaccination. A single record per CDR3 protein comes from TCRdb applying MiXCR to the 5' RACE reads. The sample lists hundreds of thousands of distinct CDR3 sequences, roughly 17% occurring once. The sample was PBMCs, taken about 5 days after the first yellow fever vaccination. These receptors came from a young man who received the YFV17D yellow fever vaccine. Both conserved end residues are part of each CDR3. A D gene is named only where the DNA matches it firmly. A row's size may be missing; if present it is once, few, many or a size class.

cdr3_nt cdr3_aa d_call v_call clone_size j_call
TGCAGTGCGTGGACATCCGGTAACTATGGCTACACCTTC CSAWTSGNYGYTF NA TRBV20-1 few TRBJ1-2
TGTGCCAGCAGATGGGGGGGAGAGACCCAGTACTTC CASRWGGETQYF TRBD2 TRBV12-3/TRBV12-4 few TRBJ2-5
TGTGCCAGCAGTCGCCTAGCGGGGTACACAGATACGCAGTATTTT CASSRLAGYTDTQYF TRBD2 TRBV27 many TRBJ2-3
TGTGCCAGCAGCCAAGAGTCGGCTAGCACAGATACGCAGTATTTT CASSQESASTDTQYF NA TRBV3-1 few TRBJ2-3
TGCGCCAGCAGCTTGGACAGTTCTAACTATGGCTACACCTTC CASSLDSSNYGYTF NA TRBV5-1 NA TRBJ1-2
TGCAGCGTTAGGGACAGGGGTAATTCACCCCTCCACTTT CSVRDRGNSPLHF TRBD1 TRBV29-1 many TRBJ1-6
TGTGCCAGTAGTATAGATTTTGGGGGAGATACGCAGTATTTT CASSIDFGGDTQYF NA TRBV19 once TRBJ2-3
TGTGCCAGCAGCGCGGCTACGACGATAGAAGCTTTCTTT CASSAATTIEAFF NA TRBV5-5 NA TRBJ1-1
TGTGCCAGCAGAAATACAGGGGGCGGACAGCCCCAGCATTTT CASRNTGGGQPQHF TRBD1 TRBV6-2/TRBV6-3 many TRBJ1-5
TGTGCCAGCAGCTTGCCAGGACATTGGGAAGAGACCCAGTACTTC CASSLPGHWEETQYF NA TRBV5-6 NA TRBJ2-5